The 19 T cell receptor beta chains presented below share a single source sample, sequenced in a study of blood T cell repertoires in COVID-19. Data came from immunoSEQ multiplex PCR; TCRdb stores just in-frame clones and leaves some out. The sample carries about 300,000 clones, 70% to 90% recorded once. The specimen was PBMCs or T cells enriched from blood (not recorded which). All receptors come from a woman aged 30 to 39 who had recovered from COVID-19.

The chain links TRBV3-1 (or the pseudogene TRBV3-2) to TRBJ2-7; 10 bases map to TRBD1. V dropped 0 bases and J dropped 1; count of bases not matched to a gene: 3. The germline gives CDR1 LGHDT, CDR2 YNNKEL (reference sequence). The CDR3 totals 16 residues. The CDR3 coding sequence is TGTGCCAGCAGCCAAGAGGGACAGGGGATTTCCTACGAGCAGTACTTC. Protein sequence: CASSQEGQGISYEQYF.

The V call is TRBV10-3, the J call TRBJ2-7; D is unclear. This CDR3 is built from 13 residues. The ends were cut back, 4 bases at V and 0 bases at J, with 7 bases in the middle. Per germline, CDR1 ENHRY and CDR2 SYGVKD. The CDR3 is CAISVIGSYEQYF. As DNA, the CDR3 is TGTGCCATCAGTGTGATCGGCTCCTACGAGCAGTACTTC.

The chain is built from TRBV20-1 and TRBJ1-2; tentatively, D is TRBD1 (6 bases). The CDR3 totals 10 residues. V lost 2 bases and J 14 bases, leaving 12 bases between the germline ends. Germline V lookup: CDR1 DFQATT, CDR2 SNEGSKA (reference sequence). This CDR3 is CSARIRQETF. CDR3 DNA: TGCAGTGCTAGAATACGACAGGAAACCTTC.

The genes are TRBV19 and TRBJ1-5; D is possibly TRBD1 (5 bases). The V end was cut by 1 base, the J end by 7 bases, with 14 bases between. The length of the CDR3 is 15 residues. Germline V gene data show CDR1 as LNHDA and CDR2 as SQIVND (reference sequence). The CDR3 DNA reads TGTGCCAGTAGTATAGCGATTGGAGGGGCCCAGCCCCAGCATTTT. It specifies CASSIAIGGAQPQHF.

V is TRBV28 and J is TRBJ2-5, with 7 positions matching TRBD1. In germline, CDR1 is MDHEN, CDR2 SYDVKM. This CDR3 is built from 17 residues. V dropped 6 bases and J dropped 0; count of bases not matched to a gene: 13. CDR3 in DNA: TGTGCCAGCAGCCCTATTCCGGGACAGATATACCAAGAGACCCAGTACTTC. It codes for CASSPIPGQIYQETQYF.

This chain uses TRBV19 with TRBJ1-6; 7 bases agree with TRBD1. Germline CDR1 reads LNHDA; CDR2 reads SQIVND (reference sequence). V was clipped by 9 bases and J by 6 bases; unmatched bases: 14. The CDR3 spans 16 residues. CDR3 nucleotides: TGTGCCAGACGAGGACAGGCCAATAATTTTAATTCACCCCTCCACTTT. Protein sequence: CARRGQANNFNSPLHF.

This sequence joins TRBV5-1 and TRBJ1-1; 7 bases map to TRBD1. The V gene's germline CDR1 is SGHRS and CDR2 YFSETQ. Germline trimming cut 0 bases from V and 4 bases from J; bases unmatched to any gene: 6. The CDR3 sequence is 15 residues long. The CDR3 region has the DNA TGCGCCAGCAGCTTGGGACAGGGAAGATTCACTGAAGCTTTCTTT. Protein product: CASSLGQGRFTEAFF.

This rearrangement joins TRBV2 to TRBJ2-5; a possible D gene is TRBD2 (6 bases). Looked up from germline, CDR1 is SNHLY and CDR2 is FYNNEI. V lost 6 bases and J lost 5, with 22 bases in between. The CDR3 has 16 amino acids. CDR3 sequence reads: CASRETQGAGGETQYF. CDR3 DNA sequence: TGTGCCAGCAGAGAGACCCAGGGAGCTGGAGGGGAGACCCAGTACTTC.

This chain joins TRBV10-3 and TRBJ2-1, with a possible D match to TRBD2 (6 bases). CDR3 size: 14 residues. V lost 2 bases and J 10 bases, leaving 15 bases between the germline ends. Germline-derived CDR1 and CDR2 are ENHRY and SYGVKD. Here the CDR3 reads CAISENPGRGEQFF. CDR3 nucleotides: TGTGCCATCAGTGAGAACCCCGGACGGGGGGAGCAGTTCTTC.

The rearrangement uses TRBV7-9 and TRBJ2-7; D call uncertain. Looked up from germline, CDR1 is SEHNR and CDR2 is FQNEAQ (reference sequence). V lost 3 bases, J lost 3 bases, and 12 bases lay in between. CDR3 size: 14 residues. The CDR3 DNA is TGTGCCAGCAGCTTTGAACAGCCCATCTACGAGCAGTACTTC. This gives the protein CASSFEQPIYEQYF.

The rearrangement joins TRBV6-5 to TRBJ1-2; D call uncertain. The germline CDR1 and CDR2 sequences are MNHEY and SVGAGI. The CDR3 sequence is 15 residues long. V was cut by 2 bases and J by 4 bases, with 14 bases left in between. CDR3 in DNA: TGTGCCAGCAGTTACGGGGAGCCGGAGCTCTATGGCTACACCTTC. This gives the protein CASSYGEPELYGYTF.

V and J are TRBV6-5 and TRBJ2-7; 8 bases are a match to TRBD2. Germline V gives CDR1 MNHEY, CDR2 SVGAGI. The length of the CDR3 is 16 residues. Germline trimming cut 2 bases from V and 6 bases from J; bases unmatched to any gene: 12. CDR3 nucleotide sequence: TGTGCCAGCAGTTACCCCGGGAGGACTAGCATGGGCGAGCAGTACTTC. Its translation is CASSYPGRTSMGEQYF.

The chain employs TRBV5-1 and TRBJ1-5, with D possibly matching TRBD1 (6 bases). Per the germline V gene, CDR1 is SGHRS and CDR2 is YFSETQ. CDR3 length: 19 amino acids. Trimming pared 0 bases from V and 7 bases from J, leaving 26 bases between. The CDR3 bases are TGCGCCAGCAGCTTGGGCCCCGGCGGGAGGGGGGGATCCAACCAGCCCCAGCATTTT. Translation gives CASSLGPGGRGGSNQPQHF.

The chain links TRBV7-9 to TRBJ1-2; D is unresolved. Trimming pared 2 bases from V and 4 bases from J, leaving 5 bases between. Per germline, CDR1 SEHNR and CDR2 FQNEAQ (reference sequence). This CDR3 is built from 12 residues. CDR3 nucleotide sequence: TGTGCCAGCAGCTTATCCGTCTATGGCTACACCTTC. It is translated as CASSLSVYGYTF.

This clone is a singleton in its sample. The chain uses TRBV5-4 and TRBJ2-5; 8 positions agree with TRBD1. Germline V gene data show CDR1 as SGHNT and CDR2 as YYREEE (reference sequence). Trimming took 0 bases from V and 5 from J; bases not matched to a gene: 6. The CDR3 has 15 amino acids. This chain's CDR3 is CASSLAAGGGETQYF. The DNA for the CDR3 is TGTGCCAGCAGCTTGGCGGCAGGGGGCGGGGAGACCCAGTACTTC.

The chain is built from TRBV2 and TRBJ2-1, with TRBD1 as a possible D gene (6 bases). V shed 7 bases and J shed 1 base, with 11 bases lying between them. This CDR3 is built from 14 residues. Per the germline V gene, CDR1 is SNHLY and CDR2 is FYNNEI. CDR3 in DNA: TGTGCCAGCACCCCCAGGGGTTCCTACAATGAGCAGTTCTTC. This encodes CASTPRGSYNEQFF.

This chain uses TRBV10-3 with TRBJ2-1; tentatively, D is TRBD2 (5 bases). The ends were cut back, 2 bases at V and 0 bases at J, with 14 bases in the middle. The germline V gene encodes CDR1 ENHRY and CDR2 SYGVKD. This CDR3 is built from 17 residues. CDR3 coding DNA: TGTGCCATCAGTGAGACGGTAGCGTCAAGCTCCTACAATGAGCAGTTCTTC. The encoded protein is CAISETVASSSYNEQFF.

CDR3 in DNA: TGTGCCAGCAGCAAAGGAGGGACAGGGGCGTCTTTCAATCAGCCCCAGCATTTT. Protein product: CASSKGGTGASFNQPQHF. This chain links TRBV21-1 with TRBJ1-5; the listed D gene, TRBD1, was not tested against the DNA. TRBV21-1 is an annotated pseudogene. The CDR3 has 18 residues.

The V gene is TRBV7-2, the J gene TRBJ2-5, with D maybe TRBD1 (5 bases). Germline assignment: CDR1 SGHTA and CDR2 FQGNSA. With 4 bases removed from V and 4 bases from J, the gap between germline ends came to 16 bases. The CDR3 is made up of 15 amino acids. DNA for the CDR3: TGTGCCAGCAGCTCAAGCCCCCAGGGAACAGAGACCCAGTACTTC. Translating it yields CASSSSPQGTETQYF.